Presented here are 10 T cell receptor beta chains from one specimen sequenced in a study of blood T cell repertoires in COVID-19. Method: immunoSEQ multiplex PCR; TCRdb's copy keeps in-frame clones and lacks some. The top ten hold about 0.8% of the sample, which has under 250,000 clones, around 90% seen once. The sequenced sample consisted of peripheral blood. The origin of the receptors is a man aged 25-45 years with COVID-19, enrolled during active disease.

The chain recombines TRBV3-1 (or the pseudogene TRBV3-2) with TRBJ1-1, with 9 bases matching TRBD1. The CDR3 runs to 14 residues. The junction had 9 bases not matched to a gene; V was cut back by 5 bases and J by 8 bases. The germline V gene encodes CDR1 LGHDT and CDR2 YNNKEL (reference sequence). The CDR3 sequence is CASSGGQGSLEAFF. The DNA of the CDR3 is TGTGCCAGCAGCGGTGGACAGGGGAGTTTGGAAGCTTTCTTT.

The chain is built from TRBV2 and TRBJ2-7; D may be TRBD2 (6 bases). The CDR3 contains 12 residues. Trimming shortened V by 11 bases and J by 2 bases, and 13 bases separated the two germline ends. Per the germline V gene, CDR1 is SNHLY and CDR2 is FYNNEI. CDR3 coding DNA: TGTGCCGGGGGGACGGGCCCCTACGAGCAGTACTTC. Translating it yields CAGGTGPYEQYF.

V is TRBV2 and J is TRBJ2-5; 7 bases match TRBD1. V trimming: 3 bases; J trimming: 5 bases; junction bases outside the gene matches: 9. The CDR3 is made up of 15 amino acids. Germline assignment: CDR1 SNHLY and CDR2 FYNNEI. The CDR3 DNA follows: TGTGCCAGCAGTGATGTACAGGGGTGGCGGGAGACCCAGTACTTC. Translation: CASSDVQGWRETQYF. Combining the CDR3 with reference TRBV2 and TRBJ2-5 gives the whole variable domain EPEVTQTPSHQVTQMGQEVILRCVPISNHLYFYWYRQILGQKVEFLVSFYNNEISEKSEIFDDQFSVERPDGSNFTLKIRSTKLEDSAMYFCASSDVQGWRETQYFGPGTRLLVL.

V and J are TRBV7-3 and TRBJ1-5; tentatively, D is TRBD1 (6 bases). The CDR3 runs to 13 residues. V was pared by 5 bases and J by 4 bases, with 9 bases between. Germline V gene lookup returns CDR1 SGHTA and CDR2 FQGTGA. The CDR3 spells CASSLTGNQPQHF. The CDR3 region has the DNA TGTGCCAGCAGCCTTACAGGGAATCAGCCCCAGCATTTT. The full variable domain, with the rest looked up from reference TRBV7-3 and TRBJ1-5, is GAGVSQTPSNKVTEKGKYVELRCDPISGHTALYWYRQSLGQGPEFLIYFQGTGAADDSGLPNDRFFAVRPEGSVSTLKIQRTERGDSAVYLCASSLTGNQPQHFGDGTRLSIL.

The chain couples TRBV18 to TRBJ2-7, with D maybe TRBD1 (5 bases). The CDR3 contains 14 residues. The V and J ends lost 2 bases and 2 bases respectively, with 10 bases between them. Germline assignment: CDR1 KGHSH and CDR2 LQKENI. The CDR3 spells CASSPGQGTYEQYF. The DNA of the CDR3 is TGTGCCAGCTCACCAGGGCAGGGCACCTACGAGCAGTACTTC.

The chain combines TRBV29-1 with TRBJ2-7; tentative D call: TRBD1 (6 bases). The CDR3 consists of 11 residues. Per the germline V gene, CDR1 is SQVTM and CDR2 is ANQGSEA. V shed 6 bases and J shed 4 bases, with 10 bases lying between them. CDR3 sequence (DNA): TGCAGCGTCGTGGACAGATACGAGCAGTACTTC. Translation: CSVVDRYEQYF.

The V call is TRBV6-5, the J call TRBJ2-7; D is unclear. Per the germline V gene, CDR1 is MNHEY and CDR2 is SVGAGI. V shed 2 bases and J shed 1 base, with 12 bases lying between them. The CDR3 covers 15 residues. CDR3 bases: TGTGCCAGCAGTTACGGCCAAACAGAATCCTACGAGCAGTACTTC. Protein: CASSYGQTESYEQYF.

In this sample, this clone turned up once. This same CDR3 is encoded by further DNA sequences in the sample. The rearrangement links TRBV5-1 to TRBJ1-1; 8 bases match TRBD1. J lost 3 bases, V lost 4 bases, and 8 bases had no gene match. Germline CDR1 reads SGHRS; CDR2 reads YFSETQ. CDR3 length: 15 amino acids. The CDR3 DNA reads TGCGCCAGCAGCCCGCAGGGGGCGGGGGACACTGAAGCTTTCTTT. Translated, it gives CASSPQGAGDTEAFF.

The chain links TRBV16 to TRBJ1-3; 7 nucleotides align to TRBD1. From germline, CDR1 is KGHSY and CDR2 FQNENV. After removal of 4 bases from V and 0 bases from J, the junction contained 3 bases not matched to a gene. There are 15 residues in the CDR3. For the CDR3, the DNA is TGTGCCAGCAGCCCGACAGGGAACTCTGGAAACACCATATATTTT. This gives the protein CASSPTGNSGNTIYF.

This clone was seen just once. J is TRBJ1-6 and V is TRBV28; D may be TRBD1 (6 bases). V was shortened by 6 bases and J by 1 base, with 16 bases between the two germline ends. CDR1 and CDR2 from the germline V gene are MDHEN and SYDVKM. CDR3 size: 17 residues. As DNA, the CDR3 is TGTGCCAGCAGAAGTCCTAAACAGGGTTCCTATAATTCACCCCTCCACTTT. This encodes CASRSPKQGSYNSPLHF.